The 8 T cell receptor beta chains below were found in one sample sequenced in a study of blood T cell repertoires in COVID-19. Clones were read by immunoSEQ multiplex PCR, and TCRdb kept only the in-frame ones, dropping some. The table has 200,000 to 250,000 clones, around 84% seen once. Input material: peripheral blood. The receptor set was obtained from a woman older than 75 with active or convalescent COVID-19.

The CDR3 DNA reads as TGCGCCAGCAGCTCCCGCTCGGCGGGAGTGAGGTCCTACAATGAGCAGTTCTTC. Protein product: CASSSRSAGVRSYNEQFF. The chain couples TRBV5-1 to TRBJ2-1; TRBD2 aligns across 7 bases. From germline, CDR1 is SGHRS and CDR2 YFSETQ. V was clipped by 3 bases and J by 1 base; unmatched bases: 13. The CDR3 spans 18 residues.

The chain carries TRBV18 and TRBJ1-4, with no clear D. There are 13 residues in the CDR3. CDR1 is KGHSH, CDR2 LQKENI, per germline. Trimming left V 0 bases short and J 6 bases short, with 5 bases between. The CDR3 is CASSPPSDEKLFF. CDR3 nucleotide sequence: TGTGCCAGCTCACCACCTAGCGATGAAAAACTGTTTTTT. Drawing the rest from reference TRBV18 and TRBJ1-4, the complete variable domain is NAGVMQNPRHLVRRRGQEARLRCSPMKGHSHVYWYRQLPEEGLKFMVYLQKENIIDESGMPKERFSAEFPKEGPSILRIQQVVRGDSAAYFCASSPPSDEKLFFGSGTQLSVL.

The chain links TRBV18 to TRBJ2-5; 10 nucleotides match TRBD2. CDR3 length equals 17 residues. J gave up 0 bases and V 3 bases, and 7 bases lay outside the gene matches. From germline, CDR1 is KGHSH and CDR2 LQKENI. The DNA of the CDR3 is TGTGCCAGCTCACCTTGGCTAGCGGGGGCCAACCAAGAGACCCAGTACTTC. Amino acids: CASSPWLAGANQETQYF.

The genes are TRBV30 and TRBJ2-5, with 10 bases aligning to TRBD2. Germline V gene data show CDR1 as GTSNPN and CDR2 as SVGIG (reference sequence). The CDR3 spans 15 residues. V was clipped by 4 bases and J by 3 bases; unmatched bases: 8. The chain's CDR3 is CAWTTGLAVEETQYF. CDR3 nucleotide sequence: TGTGCCTGGACGACCGGACTAGCGGTAGAAGAGACCCAGTACTTC.

This clone was picked up one time. The chain recombines TRBV28 with TRBJ1-6; D is uncertain. The CDR3 sequence is 15 residues long. Germline lookup yields CDR1 MDHEN and CDR2 SYDVKM. Trimming took off 6 bases at V and 8 bases at J, with 17 bases between the two ends. The CDR3 is CASSLGGQFHSPLHF. CDR3 in DNA: TGTGCCAGCAGCCTCGGTGGGCAGTTCCATTCACCCCTCCACTTT. The variable domain in full, with the rest retrieved from reference TRBV28 and TRBJ1-6, is DVKVTQSSRYLVKRTGEKVFLECVQDMDHENMFWYRQDPGLGLRLIYFSYDVKMKEKGDIPEGYSVSREKKERFSLILESASTNQTSMYLCASSLGGQFHSPLHFGNGTRLTVT.

The J gene is TRBJ2-5, the V gene TRBV28, with D possibly being TRBD1 (8 bases). Germline lookup yields CDR1 MDHEN and CDR2 SYDVKM. The V gene lost 5 bases and the J gene lost 3 bases, with 16 bases spanning the gap. There are 15 residues in the CDR3. The CDR3 nucleotides read TGTGCCAGCAGTGACCGACAGGGGAGGGAAGAGACCCAGTACTTC. Amino acids: CASSDRQGREETQYF.

This clone came up a few times. The CDR3 protein is CASSYSFFSGNTIYF. Here the CDR3 DNA reads TGTGCCAGTAGTTACAGTTTTTTCTCTGGAAACACCATATATTTT. The chain combines TRBV19 with TRBJ1-3; D is undetermined. CDR3 length: 15 residues. Germline assignment: CDR1 LNHDA and CDR2 SQIVND (reference sequence). Trimming pared 5 bases from V and 0 bases from J, leaving 11 bases between.

This chain links TRBV23-1 with TRBJ2-3; 13 bases are a match to TRBD2. TRBV23-1 is noted as an ORF with a role that remains uncertain. CDR3 size: 20 residues. The trim removed 0 bases at V and 2 bases at J, leaving 11 bases unmatched. The CDR3 sequence is CASSQSPRQGLAGPTDTQYF. The CDR3 DNA reads TGCGCCAGCAGTCAATCCCCTCGGCAGGGACTAGCGGGACCCACAGATACGCAGTATTTT.